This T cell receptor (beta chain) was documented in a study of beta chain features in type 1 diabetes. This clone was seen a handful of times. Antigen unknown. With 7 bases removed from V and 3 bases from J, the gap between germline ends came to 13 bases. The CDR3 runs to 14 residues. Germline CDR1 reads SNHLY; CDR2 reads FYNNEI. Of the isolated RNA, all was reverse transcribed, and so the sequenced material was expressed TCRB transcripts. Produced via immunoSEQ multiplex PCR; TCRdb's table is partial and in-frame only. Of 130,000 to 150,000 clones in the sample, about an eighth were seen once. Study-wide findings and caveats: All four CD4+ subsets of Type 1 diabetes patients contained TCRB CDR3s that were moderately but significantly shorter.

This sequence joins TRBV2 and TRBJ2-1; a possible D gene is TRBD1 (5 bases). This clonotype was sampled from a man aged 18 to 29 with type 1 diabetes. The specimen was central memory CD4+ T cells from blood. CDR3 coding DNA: TGTGCCAGCACCGAGAGGCAGGGCTACAATGAGCAGTTCTTC. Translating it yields CASTERQGYNEQFF.